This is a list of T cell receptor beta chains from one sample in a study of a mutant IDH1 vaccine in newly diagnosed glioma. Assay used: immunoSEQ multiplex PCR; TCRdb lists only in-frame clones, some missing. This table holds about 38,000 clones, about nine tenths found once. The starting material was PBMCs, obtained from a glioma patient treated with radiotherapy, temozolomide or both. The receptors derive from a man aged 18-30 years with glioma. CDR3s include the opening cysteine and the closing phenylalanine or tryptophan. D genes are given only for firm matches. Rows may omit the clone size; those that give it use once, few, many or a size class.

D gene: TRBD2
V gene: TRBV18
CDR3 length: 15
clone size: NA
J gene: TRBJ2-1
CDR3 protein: CASSKLAGGYNEQFF

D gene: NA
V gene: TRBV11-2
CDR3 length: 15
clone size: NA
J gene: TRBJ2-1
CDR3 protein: CASSFPLREGGEQFF

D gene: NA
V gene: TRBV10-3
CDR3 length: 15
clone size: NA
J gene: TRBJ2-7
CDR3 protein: CAISEQGGHSYEQYF

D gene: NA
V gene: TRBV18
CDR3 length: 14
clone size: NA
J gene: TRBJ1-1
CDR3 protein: CASSPLELNTEAFF

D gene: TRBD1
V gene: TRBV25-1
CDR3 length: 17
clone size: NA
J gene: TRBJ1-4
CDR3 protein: CASSDPDRAGGSEKLFF

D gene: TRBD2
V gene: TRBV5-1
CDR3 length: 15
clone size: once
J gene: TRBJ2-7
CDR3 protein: CASSPWEGPPDEQYF

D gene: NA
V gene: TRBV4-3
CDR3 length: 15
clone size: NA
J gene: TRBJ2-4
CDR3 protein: CASSQDWTAKNIQYF

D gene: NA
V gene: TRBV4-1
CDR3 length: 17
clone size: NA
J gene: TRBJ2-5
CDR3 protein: CASSQAHLARGQETQYF

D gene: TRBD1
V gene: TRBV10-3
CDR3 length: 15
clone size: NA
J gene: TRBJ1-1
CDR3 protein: CAISGQGTVNTEAFF

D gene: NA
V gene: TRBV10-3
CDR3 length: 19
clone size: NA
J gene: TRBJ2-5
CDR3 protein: CAISESVLSASDNQETQYF

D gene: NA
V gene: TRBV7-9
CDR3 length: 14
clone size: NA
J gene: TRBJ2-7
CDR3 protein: CASSLEGSSYEQYF

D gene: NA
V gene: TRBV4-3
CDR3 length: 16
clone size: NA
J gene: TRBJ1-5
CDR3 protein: CASSQDRAGGNQPQHF

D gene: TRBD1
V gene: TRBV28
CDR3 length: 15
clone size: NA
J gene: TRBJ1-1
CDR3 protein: CASSFTGAGNTEAFF

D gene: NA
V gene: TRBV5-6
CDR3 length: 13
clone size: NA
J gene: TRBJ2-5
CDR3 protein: CASSKWIQETQYF

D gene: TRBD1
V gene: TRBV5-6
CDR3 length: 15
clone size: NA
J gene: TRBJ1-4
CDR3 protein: CASSLGQGAYEKLFF

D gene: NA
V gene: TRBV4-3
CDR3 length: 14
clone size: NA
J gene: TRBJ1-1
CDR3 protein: CASSQDLGWTEAFF

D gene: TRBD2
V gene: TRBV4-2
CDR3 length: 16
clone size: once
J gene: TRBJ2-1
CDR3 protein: CASSQDGAGGYNEQFF

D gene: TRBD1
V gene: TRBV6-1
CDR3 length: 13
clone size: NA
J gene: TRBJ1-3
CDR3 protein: CASSQTGGNTIYF

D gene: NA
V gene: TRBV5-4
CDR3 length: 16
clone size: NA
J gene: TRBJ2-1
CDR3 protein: CASSPPRRNSYNEQFF

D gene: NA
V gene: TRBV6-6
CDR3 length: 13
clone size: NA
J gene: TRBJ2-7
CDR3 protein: CASRGAITYEQYF

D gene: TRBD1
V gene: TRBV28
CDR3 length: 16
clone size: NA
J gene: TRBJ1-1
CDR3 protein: CASSSWDRGPNTEAFF

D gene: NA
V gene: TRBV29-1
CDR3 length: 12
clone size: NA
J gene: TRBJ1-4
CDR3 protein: CSVEDGNEKLFF